This T cell receptor (beta chain) was documented in a study of cytomegalovirus exposure and HLA in healthy donors. Study observations and caveats: In vitro, three CMV-associated chains proved specific for CMV antigens. High sensitivity and specificity were reportedly achieved when the classifier diagnosed cytomegalovirus status. For most TCR sequences rarity was the rule, although some public TCRs occurred in many donors. According to the study, around 150 TCR beta chains were cytomegalovirus-associated.

The repertoire was sequenced with immunoSEQ multiplex PCR; TCRdb's copy has only in-frame clones and lacks some. Of some 48,000 clones listed, 88% are singletons. Of note for this clone: Its specificity is unknown.

The V and J ends lost 6 bases and 6 bases respectively, with 17 bases between them. CDR3 size: 14 residues. CDR1 is SNHLY and CDR2 is FYNNEI in the germline V gene. The chain recombines TRBV2 with TRBJ1-1, with D unclear. This sequence was found in a woman younger than 45 in good health and CMV-seronegative. Input material: PBMCs. This CDR3 reads CASSERAEGSEAFF. CDR3 coding DNA: TGTGCCAGCAGCGAAAGGGCTGAGGGCTCTGAAGCTTTCTTT.